The source of this T cell receptor beta chain is a study of cytomegalovirus exposure and HLA in healthy donors. This clone has more than one count but fewer than ten. Its specificity is not known. In the same sample, other DNA sequences code for this CDR3. General study findings and limits: Presence/absence analyses assumed roughly uniform sequencing depth across donors, which may not hold.

Per the germline V gene, CDR1 is MNHEY and CDR2 is SVGAGI. The germline V and J ends were trimmed by 5 bases and 0 bases, with 8 bases remaining between them. The CDR3 is 15 amino acids. Donors were nominally healthy when sampled, though unrecorded immune exposures were likely. The PCR contained 60 Vbeta and 13 Jbeta primers. Data came from immunoSEQ multiplex PCR; TCRdb stores just in-frame clones and leaves some out. This sample has approximately 180,000 clones; 9.5% to 15% occur once, and the top ten carry 7.5% to 10%. This chain connects TRBV6-5 to TRBJ2-6; the D gene is possibly TRBD1 (5 bases). The sample was PBMCs. The TCR sequence derives from a man aged 45-65 years in good health and CMV-seropositive. The CDR3 here is CASSRDSSGANVLTF. In DNA, the CDR3 is TGTGCCAGCAGTCGCGACAGCTCTGGGGCCAACGTCCTGACTTTC.